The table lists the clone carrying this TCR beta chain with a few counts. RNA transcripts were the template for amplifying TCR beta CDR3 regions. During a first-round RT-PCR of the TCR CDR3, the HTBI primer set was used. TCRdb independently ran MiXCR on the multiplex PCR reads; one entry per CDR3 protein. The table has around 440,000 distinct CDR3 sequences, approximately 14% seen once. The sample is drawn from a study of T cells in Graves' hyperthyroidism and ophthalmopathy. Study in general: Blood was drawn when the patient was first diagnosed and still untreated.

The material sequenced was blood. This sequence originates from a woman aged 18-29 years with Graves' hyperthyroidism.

The CDR3 sequence: CATSETGIMGEKLFF. In DNA form, the CDR3 reads TGTGCCACCAGTGAGACCGGGATAATGGGTGAAAAACTGTTTTTT. The chain recombines TRBV24-1 with TRBJ1-4; D is ambiguous. Germline values: CDR1 KGHDR, CDR2 SFDVKD. Trimming took 4 bases from V and 7 from J, leaving 15 bases between them. This CDR3 has 15 residues.